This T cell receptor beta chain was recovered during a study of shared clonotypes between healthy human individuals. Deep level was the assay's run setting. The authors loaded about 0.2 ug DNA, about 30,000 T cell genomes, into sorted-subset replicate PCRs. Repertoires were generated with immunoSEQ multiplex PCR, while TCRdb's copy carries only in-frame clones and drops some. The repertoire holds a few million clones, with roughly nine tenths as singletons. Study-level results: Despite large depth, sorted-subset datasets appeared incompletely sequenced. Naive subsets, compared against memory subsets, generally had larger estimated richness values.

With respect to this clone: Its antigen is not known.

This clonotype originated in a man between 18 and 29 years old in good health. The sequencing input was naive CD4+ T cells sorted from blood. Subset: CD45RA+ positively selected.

The DNA of the CDR3 is TGCGCCAGCAGGTGGGTCGGAGGAGAGACCCAGTACTTC. Protein: CASRWVGGETQYF. The chain links TRBV5-1 to TRBJ2-5; a weak D match, TRBD2 (5 bases). Germline V gene data show CDR1 as SGHRS and CDR2 as YFSETQ. CDR3 length equals 13 residues. Trimming stripped 5 bases from V and 4 bases from J, with 12 bases between. Filled out from reference TRBV5-1 and TRBJ2-5, the complete variable domain reads KAGVTQTPRYLIKTRGQQVTLSCSPISGHRSVSWYQQTPGQGLQFLFEYFSETQRNKGNFPGRFSGRQFSNSRSEMNVSTLELGDSALYLCASRWVGGETQYFGPGTRLLVL.